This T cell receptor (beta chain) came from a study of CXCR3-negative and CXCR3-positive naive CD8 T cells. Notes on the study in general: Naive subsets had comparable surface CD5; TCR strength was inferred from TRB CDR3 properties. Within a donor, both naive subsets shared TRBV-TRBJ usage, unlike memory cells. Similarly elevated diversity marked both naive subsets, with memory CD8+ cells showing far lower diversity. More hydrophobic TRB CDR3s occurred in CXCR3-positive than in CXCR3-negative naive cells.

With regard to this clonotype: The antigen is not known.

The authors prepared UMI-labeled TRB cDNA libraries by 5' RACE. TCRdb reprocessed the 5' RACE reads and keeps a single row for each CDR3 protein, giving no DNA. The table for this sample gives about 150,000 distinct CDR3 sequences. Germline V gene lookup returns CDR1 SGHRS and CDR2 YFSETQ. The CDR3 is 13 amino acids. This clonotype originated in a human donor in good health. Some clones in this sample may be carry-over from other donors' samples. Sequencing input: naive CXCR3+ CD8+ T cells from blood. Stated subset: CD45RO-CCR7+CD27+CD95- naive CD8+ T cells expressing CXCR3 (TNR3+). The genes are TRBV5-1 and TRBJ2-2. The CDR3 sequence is CASSLAPLGELFF.